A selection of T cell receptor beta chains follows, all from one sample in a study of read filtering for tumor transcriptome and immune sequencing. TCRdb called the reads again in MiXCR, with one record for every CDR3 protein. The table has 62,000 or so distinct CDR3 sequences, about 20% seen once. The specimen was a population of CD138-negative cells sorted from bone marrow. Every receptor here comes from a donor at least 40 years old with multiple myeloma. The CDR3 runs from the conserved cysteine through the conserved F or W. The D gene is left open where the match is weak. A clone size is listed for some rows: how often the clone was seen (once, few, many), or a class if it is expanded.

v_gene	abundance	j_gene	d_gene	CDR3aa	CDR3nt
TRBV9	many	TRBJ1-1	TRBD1	CASSVVPNRGLSRNTEAFF	TGTGCCAGCAGCGTAGTGCCCAACAGGGGATTATCAAGGAACACTGAAGCTTTCTTT
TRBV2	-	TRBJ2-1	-	CARCEFGLAHREQFF	TGTGCCAGATGTGAATTTGGCCTAGCCCACAGGGAGCAGTTCTTC
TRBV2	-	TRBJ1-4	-	CATRRRSTNEKLFF	TGTGCCACCCGAAGGAGATCAACTAATGAAAAACTGTTTTTT
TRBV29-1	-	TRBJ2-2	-	CSVGVETPLNTGELFF	TGCAGCGTTGGAGTCGAGACACCGTTGAACACCGGGGAGCTGTTTTTT
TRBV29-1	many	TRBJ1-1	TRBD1	CSVEDRRTGGGAEAFF	TGCAGCGTTGAAGATCGACGGACAGGGGGCGGCGCTGAAGCTTTCTTT
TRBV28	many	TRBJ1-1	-	CASSYPGDQKEAFF	TGTGCCAGCAGTTACCCCGGGGACCAGAAAGAAGCTTTCTTT
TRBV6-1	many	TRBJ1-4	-	CASSELGVGGGEKLFF	TGTGCCAGCAGTGAGCTGGGGGTGGGGGGCGGTGAAAAACTGTTTTTT
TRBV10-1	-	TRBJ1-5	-	CASRESRTGSTDTQHF	TGCGCCAGCAGAGAGTCGCGGACGGGGAGCACAGATACGCAGCATTTT
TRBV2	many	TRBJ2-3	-	CASRAQQGLDTQYF	TGTGCCAGCAGGGCACAACAGGGACTGGATACGCAGTATTTT
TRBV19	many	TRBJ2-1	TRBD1	CASSRTGSSYNEQFF	TGTGCCAGTAGCAGGACAGGGAGCTCCTACAATGAGCAGTTCTTC
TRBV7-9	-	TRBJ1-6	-	CASSWDNPPHHF	TGTGCCAGCAGCTGGGACAATCCACCCCACCACTTT
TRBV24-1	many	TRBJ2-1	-	CATSGLGGLAEQFF	TGTGCCACCAGTGGCCTTGGAGGGCTAGCAGAGCAGTTCTTC
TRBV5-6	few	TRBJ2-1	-	CASSFLRERSEQFF	TGTGCCAGCAGCTTCCTGCGTGAAAGGAGTGAGCAGTTCTTC
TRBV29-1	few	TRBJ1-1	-	CSVVTDSDTEAFF	TGCAGCGTTGTTACAGATTCGGACACTGAAGCTTTCTTT
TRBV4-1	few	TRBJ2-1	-	CASSQVGAVEVEQFF	TGCGCCAGCAGCCAAGTGGGGGCCGTCGAAGTGGAGCAGTTCTTC
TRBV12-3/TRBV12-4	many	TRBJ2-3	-	CASSPGLTDTQYF	TGTGCCAGCAGCCCGGGGCTCACAGATACGCAGTATTTT
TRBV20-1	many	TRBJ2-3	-	CSARVGVGTDTQYF	TGCAGTGCTAGGGTGGGAGTCGGCACAGATACGCAGTATTTT
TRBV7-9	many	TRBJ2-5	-	CASSPISDQYF	TGTGCCAGCAGCCCCATAAGTGACCAGTACTTC
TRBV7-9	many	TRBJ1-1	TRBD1	CASSHTGVDTEAFF	TGTGCCAGCAGCCATACAGGGGTTGACACTGAAGCTTTCTTT
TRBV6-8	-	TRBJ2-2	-	CATSYPRVNSRNTGELFF	TGTGCCACCAGTTACCCGAGGGTAAACAGTCGGAACACCGGGGAGCTGTTTTTT
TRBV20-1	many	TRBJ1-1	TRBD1	CSARAPTGGRGEAFF	TGCAGTGCTAGAGCCCCGACAGGGGGCAGGGGCGAAGCTTTCTTT
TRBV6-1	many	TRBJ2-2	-	CASSRPGELFF	TGTGCCAGCAGTAGACCCGGGGAGCTGTTTTTT
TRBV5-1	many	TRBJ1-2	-	CASSLRGARGYAF	TGCGCCAGCAGCTTGCGGGGGGCTAGAGGCTACGCCTTC
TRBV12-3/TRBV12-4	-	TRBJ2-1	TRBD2	CASSLTSGGARNEQFF	TGTGCCAGCAGCCTAACTAGCGGGGGGGCCAGGAATGAGCAGTTCTTC
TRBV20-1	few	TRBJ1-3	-	CSARQGGGNTIYF	TGCAGTGCGCGTCAGGGCGGTGGAAACACCATATATTTT
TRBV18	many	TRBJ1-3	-	CASSASGNTIYF	TGTGCCAGCTCCGCCTCTGGAAACACCATATATTTT
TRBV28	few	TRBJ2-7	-	CASVRNYEQYF	TGTGCCAGCGTCCGGAACTACGAGCAGTACTTC
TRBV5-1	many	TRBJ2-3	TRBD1	CASSVIRGRNTDTQYF	TGCGCCAGCAGCGTCATAAGGGGGCGTAATACAGATACGCAGTATTTT
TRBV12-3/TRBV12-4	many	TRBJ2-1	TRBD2	CASSFQGGSGRAEDNEQFF	TGTGCCAGCAGTTTTCAGGGGGGTAGCGGGAGGGCCGAGGACAATGAGCAGTTCTTC
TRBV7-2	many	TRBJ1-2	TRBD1	CASSLRLTGGDYGYTF	TGTGCCAGCAGCTTAAGGTTGACAGGGGGCGACTATGGCTACACCTTC
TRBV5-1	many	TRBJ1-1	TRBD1	CASSGGQGAEAFF	TGCGCCAGCAGCGGAGGACAGGGGGCTGAAGCTTTCTTT
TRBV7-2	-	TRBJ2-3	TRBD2	CASSLMGLAGADTQYF	TGTGCCAGCAGCTTAATGGGACTAGCGGGGGCAGATACGCAGTATTTT
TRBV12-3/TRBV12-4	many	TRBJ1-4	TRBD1	CASSIDRGPNEKLFF	TGTGCCAGCAGTATTGACAGGGGACCTAATGAAAAACTGTTTTTT